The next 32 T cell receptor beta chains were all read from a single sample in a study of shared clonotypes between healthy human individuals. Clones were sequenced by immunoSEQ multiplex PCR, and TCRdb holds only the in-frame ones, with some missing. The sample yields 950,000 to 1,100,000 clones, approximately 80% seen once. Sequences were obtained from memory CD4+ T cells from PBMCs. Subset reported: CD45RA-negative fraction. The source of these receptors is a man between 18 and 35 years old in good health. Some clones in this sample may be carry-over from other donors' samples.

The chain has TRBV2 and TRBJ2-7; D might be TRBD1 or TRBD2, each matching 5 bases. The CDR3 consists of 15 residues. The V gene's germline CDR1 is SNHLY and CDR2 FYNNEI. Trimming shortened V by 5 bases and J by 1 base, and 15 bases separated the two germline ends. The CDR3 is CASSTQTGQSYEQYF. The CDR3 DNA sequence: TGTGCCAGCAGTACTCAAACGGGGCAATCCTACGAGCAGTACTTC.

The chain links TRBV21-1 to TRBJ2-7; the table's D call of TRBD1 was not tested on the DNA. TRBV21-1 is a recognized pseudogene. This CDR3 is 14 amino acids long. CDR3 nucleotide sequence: TGTGCCAGCAGCAAAGATTGCAGGGGACACGAGCAGTACTTC. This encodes CASSKDCRGHEQYF.

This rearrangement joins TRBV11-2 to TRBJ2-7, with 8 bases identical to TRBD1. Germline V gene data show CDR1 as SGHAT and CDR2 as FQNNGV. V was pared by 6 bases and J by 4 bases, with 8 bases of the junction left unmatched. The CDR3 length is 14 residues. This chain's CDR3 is CASSTGTGWYEQYF. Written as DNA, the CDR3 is TGTGCCAGCAGTACCGGGACAGGCTGGTACGAGCAGTACTTC.

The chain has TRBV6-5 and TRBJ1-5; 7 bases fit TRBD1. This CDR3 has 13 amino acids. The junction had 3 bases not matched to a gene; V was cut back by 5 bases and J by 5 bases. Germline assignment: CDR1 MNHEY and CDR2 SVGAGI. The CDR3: CASSGDRDQPQHF. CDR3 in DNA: TGTGCCAGCAGTGGAGACAGGGATCAGCCCCAGCATTTT.

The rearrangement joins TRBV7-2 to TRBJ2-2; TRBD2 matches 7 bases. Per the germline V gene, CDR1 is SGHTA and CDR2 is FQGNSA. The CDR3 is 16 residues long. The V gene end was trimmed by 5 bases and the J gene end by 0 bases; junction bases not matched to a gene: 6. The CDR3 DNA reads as TGTGCCAGCAGCCCATCCGGGGGGTCGAACACCGGGGAGCTGTTTTTT. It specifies CASSPSGGSNTGELFF.

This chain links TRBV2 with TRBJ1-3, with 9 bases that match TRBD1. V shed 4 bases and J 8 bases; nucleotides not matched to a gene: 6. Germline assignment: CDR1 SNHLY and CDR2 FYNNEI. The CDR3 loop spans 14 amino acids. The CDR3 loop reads CASSASTGGHTIYF. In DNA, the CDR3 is TGTGCCAGCAGTGCCTCGACAGGGGGTCACACCATATATTTT.

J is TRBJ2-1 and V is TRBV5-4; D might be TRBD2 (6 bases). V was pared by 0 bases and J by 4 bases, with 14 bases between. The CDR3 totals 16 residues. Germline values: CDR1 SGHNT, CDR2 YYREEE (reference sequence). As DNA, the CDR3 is TGTGCCAGCAGCTTGGACGGGGGAGCCGTTTACAATGAGCAGTTCTTC. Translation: CASSLDGGAVYNEQFF.

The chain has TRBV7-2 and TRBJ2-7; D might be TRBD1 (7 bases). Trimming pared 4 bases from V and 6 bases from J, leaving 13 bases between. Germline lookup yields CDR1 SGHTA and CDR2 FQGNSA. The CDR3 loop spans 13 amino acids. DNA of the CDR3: TGTGCCAGCAGCTCCAGGGGGAGGACCGAGCAGTACTTC. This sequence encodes CASSSRGRTEQYF.

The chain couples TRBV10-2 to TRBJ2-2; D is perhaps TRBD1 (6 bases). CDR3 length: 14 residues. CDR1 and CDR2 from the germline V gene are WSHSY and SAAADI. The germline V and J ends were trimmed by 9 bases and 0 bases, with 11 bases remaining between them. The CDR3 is CASKGQPNTGELFF. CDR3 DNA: TGCGCCAGTAAAGGACAGCCGAACACCGGGGAGCTGTTTTTT.

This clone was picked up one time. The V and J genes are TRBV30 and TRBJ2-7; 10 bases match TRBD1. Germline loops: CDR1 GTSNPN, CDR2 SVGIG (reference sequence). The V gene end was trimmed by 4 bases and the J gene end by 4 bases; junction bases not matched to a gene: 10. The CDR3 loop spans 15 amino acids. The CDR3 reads CAWKPGTGDSYEQYF. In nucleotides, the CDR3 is TGTGCCTGGAAACCCGGGACAGGGGATTCTTACGAGCAGTACTTC.

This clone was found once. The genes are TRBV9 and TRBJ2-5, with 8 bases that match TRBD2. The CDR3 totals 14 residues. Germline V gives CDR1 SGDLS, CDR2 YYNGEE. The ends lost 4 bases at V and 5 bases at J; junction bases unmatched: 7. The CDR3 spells CASSSGGYKETQYF. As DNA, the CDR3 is TGTGCCAGCAGCTCGGGAGGGTACAAGGAGACCCAGTACTTC.

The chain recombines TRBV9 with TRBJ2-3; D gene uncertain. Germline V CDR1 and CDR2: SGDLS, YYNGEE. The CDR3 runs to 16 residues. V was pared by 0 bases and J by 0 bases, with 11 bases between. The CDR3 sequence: CASSVDDGSSTDTQYF. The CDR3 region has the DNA TGTGCCAGCAGCGTAGATGATGGATCTAGCACAGATACGCAGTATTTT. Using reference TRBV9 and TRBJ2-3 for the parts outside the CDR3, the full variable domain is DSGVTQTPKHLITATGQRVTLRCSPRSGDLSVYWYQQSLDQGLQFLIQYYNGEERAKGNILERFSAQQFPDLHSELNLSSLELGDSALYFCASSVDDGSSTDTQYFGPGTRLTVL.

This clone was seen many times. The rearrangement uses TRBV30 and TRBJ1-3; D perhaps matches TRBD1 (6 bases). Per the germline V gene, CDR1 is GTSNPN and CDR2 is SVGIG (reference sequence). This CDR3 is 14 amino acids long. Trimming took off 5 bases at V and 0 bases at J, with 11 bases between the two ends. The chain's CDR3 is CAWWTVGSGNTIYF. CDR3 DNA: TGTGCCTGGTGGACAGTAGGCTCTGGAAACACCATATATTTT.

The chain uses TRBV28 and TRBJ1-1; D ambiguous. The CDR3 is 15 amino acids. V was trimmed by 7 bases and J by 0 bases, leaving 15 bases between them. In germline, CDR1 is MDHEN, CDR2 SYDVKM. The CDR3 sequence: CASIPTSSMNTEAFF. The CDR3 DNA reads TGTGCCAGCATTCCCACGTCCTCTATGAACACTGAAGCTTTCTTT.

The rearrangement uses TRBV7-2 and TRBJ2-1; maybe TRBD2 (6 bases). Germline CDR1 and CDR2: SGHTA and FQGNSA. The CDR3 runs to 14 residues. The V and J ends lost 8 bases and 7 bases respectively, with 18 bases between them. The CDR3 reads CASGLGGILNEQFF. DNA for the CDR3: TGTGCCAGCGGCCTTGGGGGGATCCTTAATGAGCAGTTCTTC.

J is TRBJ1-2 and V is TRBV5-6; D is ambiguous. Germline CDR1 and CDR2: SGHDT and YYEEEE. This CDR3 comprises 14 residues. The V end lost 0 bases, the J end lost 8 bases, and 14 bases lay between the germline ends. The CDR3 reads CASSLGLTSRGYTF. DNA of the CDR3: TGTGCCAGCAGCTTGGGGTTGACTTCGCGGGGCTACACCTTC. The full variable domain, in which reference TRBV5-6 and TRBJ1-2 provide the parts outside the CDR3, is DAGVTQSPTHLIKTRGQQVTLRCSPKSGHDTVSWYQQALGQGPQFIFQYYEEEERQRGNFPDRFSGHQFPNYSSELNVNALLLGDSALYLCASSLGLTSRGYTFGSGTRLTVV.

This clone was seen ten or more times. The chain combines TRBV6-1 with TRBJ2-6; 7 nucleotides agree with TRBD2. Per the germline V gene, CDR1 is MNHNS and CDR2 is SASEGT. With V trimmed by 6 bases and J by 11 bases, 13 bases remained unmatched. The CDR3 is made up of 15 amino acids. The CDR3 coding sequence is TGTGCCAGCAGCCCCGAGGACGGGGGGTTCGACGTCCTGACTTTC. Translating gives CASSPEDGGFDVLTF.

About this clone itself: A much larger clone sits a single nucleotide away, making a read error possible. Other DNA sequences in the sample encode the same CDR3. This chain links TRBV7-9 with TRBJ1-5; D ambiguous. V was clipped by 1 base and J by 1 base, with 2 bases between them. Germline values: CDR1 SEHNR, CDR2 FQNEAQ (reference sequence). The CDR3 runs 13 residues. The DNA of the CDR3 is TGTGCCAGCAGCTTAGACAGCAATCAGCCCCAGCATTTT. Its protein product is CASSLDSNQPQHF.

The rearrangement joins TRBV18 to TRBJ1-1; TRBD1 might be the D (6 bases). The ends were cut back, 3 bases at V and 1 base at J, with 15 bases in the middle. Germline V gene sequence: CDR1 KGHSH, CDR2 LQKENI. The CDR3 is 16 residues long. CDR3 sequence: CASSPYLDRTNTEAFF. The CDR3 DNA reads TGTGCCAGCTCACCTTATTTGGACAGAACGAACACTGAAGCTTTCTTT.

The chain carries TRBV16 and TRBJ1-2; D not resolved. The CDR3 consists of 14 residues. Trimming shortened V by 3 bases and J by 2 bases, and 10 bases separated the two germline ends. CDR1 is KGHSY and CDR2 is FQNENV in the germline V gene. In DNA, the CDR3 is TGTGCCAGCAGCCACAGCAATATAAACTATGGCTACACCTTC. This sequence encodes CASSHSNINYGYTF.

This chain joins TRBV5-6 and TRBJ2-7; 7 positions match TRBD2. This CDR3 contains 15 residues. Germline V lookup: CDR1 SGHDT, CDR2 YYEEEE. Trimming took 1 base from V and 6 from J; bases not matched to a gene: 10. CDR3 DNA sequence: TGTGCCAGCAGCTTGCCGGGCGGGAGCGTCACCGAGCAGTACTTC. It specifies CASSLPGGSVTEQYF.

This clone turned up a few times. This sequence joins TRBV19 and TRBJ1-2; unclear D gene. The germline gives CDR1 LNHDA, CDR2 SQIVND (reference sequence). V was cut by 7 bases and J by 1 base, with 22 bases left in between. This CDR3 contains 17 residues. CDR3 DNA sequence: TGTGCCAGTATTCCATCGGGGTTCCCTCCCTTTAACTATGGCTACACCTTC. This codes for CASIPSGFPPFNYGYTF.

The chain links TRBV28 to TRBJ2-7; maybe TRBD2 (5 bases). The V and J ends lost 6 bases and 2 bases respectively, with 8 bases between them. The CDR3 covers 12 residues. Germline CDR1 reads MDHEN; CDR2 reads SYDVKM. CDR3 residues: CASSQTTYEQYF. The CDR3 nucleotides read TGTGCCAGCAGCCAGACTACCTACGAGCAGTACTTC.

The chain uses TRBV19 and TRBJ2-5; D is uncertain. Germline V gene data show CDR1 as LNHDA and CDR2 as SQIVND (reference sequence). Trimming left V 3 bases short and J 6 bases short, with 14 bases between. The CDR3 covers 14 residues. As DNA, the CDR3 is TGTGCCAGTAGTATTAGCCCGGACGTAAAGACCCAGTACTTC. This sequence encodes CASSISPDVKTQYF.

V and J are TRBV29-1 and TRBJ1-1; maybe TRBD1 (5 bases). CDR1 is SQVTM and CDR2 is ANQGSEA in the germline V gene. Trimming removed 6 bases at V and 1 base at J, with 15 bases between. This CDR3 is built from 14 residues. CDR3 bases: TGCAGCGTCGGGACCTTGACCGGGAACACTGAAGCTTTCTTT. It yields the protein CSVGTLTGNTEAFF.

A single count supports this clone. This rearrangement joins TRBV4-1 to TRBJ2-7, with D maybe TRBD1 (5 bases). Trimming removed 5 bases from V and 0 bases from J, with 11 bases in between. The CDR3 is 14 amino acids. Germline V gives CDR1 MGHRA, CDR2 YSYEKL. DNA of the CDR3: TGCGCCAGCAGCGACGACAGAGCCTCCTACGAGCAGTACTTC. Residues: CASSDDRASYEQYF.

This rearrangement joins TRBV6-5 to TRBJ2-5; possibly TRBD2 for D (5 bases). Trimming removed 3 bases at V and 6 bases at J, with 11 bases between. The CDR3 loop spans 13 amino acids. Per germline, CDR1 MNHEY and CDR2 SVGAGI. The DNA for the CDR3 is TGTGCCAGCAGTTATGCCGGGGAGCAGACCCAGTACTTC. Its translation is CASSYAGEQTQYF.

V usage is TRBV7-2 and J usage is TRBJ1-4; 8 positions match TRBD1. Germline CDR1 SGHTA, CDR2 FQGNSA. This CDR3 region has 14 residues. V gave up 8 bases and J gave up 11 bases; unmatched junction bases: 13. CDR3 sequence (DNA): TGTGCCAGCCACCTTTCAGGGGGCGCGGGGAAACTGTTTTTT. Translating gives CASHLSGGAGKLFF. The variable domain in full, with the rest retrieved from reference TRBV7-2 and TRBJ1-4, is GAGVSQSPSNKVTEKGKDVELRCDPISGHTALYWYRQSLGQGLEFLIYFQGNSAPDKSGLPSDRFSAERTGGSVSTLTIQRTQQEDSAVYLCASHLSGGAGKLFFGSGTQLSVL.

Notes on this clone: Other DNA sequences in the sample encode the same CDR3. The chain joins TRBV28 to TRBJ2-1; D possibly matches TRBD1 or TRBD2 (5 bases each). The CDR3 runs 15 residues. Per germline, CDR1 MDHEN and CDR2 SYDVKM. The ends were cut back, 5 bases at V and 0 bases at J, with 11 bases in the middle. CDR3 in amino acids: CASSPRGSSYNEQFF. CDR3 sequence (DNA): TGTGCCAGCAGTCCCCGGGGCAGCTCCTACAATGAGCAGTTCTTC.

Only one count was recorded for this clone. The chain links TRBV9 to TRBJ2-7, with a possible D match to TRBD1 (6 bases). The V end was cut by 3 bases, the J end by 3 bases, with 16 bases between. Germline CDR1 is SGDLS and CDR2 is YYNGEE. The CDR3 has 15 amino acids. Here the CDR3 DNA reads TGTGCCAGCAGCGAGGGGAGCCAGGGGTTCTACGAGCAGTACTTC. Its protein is CASSEGSQGFYEQYF.

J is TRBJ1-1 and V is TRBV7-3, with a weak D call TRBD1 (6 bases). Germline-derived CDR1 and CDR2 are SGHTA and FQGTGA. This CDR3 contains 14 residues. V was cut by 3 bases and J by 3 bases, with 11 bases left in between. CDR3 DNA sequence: TGTGCCAGCAGCTTTCTAGGGGGGGACACTGAAGCTTTCTTT. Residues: CASSFLGGDTEAFF. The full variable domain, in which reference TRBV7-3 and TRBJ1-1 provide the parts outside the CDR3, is GAGVSQTPSNKVTEKGKYVELRCDPISGHTALYWYRQSLGQGPEFLIYFQGTGAADDSGLPNDRFFAVRPEGSVSTLKIQRTERGDSAVYLCASSFLGGDTEAFFGQGTRLTVV.

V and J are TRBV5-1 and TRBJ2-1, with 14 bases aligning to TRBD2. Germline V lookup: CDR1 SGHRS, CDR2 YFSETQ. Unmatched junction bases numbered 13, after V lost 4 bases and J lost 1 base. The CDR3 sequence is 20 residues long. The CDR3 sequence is CASSTPRGTSGSSSYNEQFF. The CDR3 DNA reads TGCGCCAGCAGCACACCTCGGGGGACTAGCGGGAGTAGTTCCTACAATGAGCAGTTCTTC.